This paragraph covers one T cell receptor (beta chain) sequence. The antigen is not known. The repertoire was sequenced with immunoSEQ multiplex PCR; TCRdb's copy has only in-frame clones and lacks some. The table has 85,000 to 100,000 clones, 70% to 90% seen once; the top ten hold about 4%. The sample originates from a study of OX40 agonist ivuxolimab in advanced cancers. Study-wide background: In this trial design, patients received ivuxolimab intravenously at 0.01 to 10 mg/kg every 2 weeks. Study results and caveats: In a subset of nonresponders, normalized T-cell clonal expansion was also low.

The CDR3 totals 15 residues. V was shortened by 0 bases and J by 1 base, with 9 bases between the two germline ends. Per the germline V gene, CDR1 is LNHDA and CDR2 is SQIVND (reference sequence). Sequenced here: CD4+ or CD8+ T cells sorted from blood, sampled in a trial of the OX40 agonist ivuxolimab. This sequence originates from an adult with an advanced solid tumor such as melanoma, head and neck, liver or kidney cancer. The chain recombines TRBV19 with TRBJ2-5, with D unclear. In DNA, the CDR3 is TGTGCCAGTAGTATAGATGCAGAGGTCCAAGAGACCCAGTACTTC. Translated, it gives CASSIDAEVQETQYF.